This T cell receptor (beta chain) is drawn from a study of control samples from healthy donors and cancer patients. TCRdb keeps only in-frame clones here, not all; method: immunoSEQ multiplex PCR. The sample has some 140,000 clones; roughly 92% are singletons. This clone came up once. The sequence came from a man under 40 in good health. Input material: blood.

CDR3 coding DNA: TGTGCCAGTAGTATGTTACAGGGGGCAGATACGCAGTATTTT. It encodes CASSMLQGADTQYF. J is TRBJ2-3 and V is TRBV19; 8 positions agree with TRBD1. CDR1 and CDR2 from the germline V gene are LNHDA and SQIVND (reference sequence). The CDR3 consists of 14 residues. J was trimmed by 4 bases and V by 3 bases; bases with no gene match: 3.